The 22 T cell receptor beta chains given below trace back to one sample, sequenced in a study of T cells after yellow fever vaccination. Each CDR3 protein gets one entry after TCRdb re-called the 5' RACE reads with MiXCR. The sample records about 200,000 distinct CDR3 sequences, around 3.1% being singletons. The specimen comprised CD4+ T cells sorted from PBMCs, sampled 10 days after the yellow fever booster vaccination. These TCRs come from a man in his late teens or twenties who received the YFV17D yellow fever vaccine.

This clonotype was picked up many times. The CDR3: CSARLAGSYNEQFF. CDR3 DNA sequence: TGCAGTGCTAGACTAGCGGGCTCCTACAATGAGCAGTTCTTC. The rearrangement uses TRBV20-1 and TRBJ2-1; 8 bases align to TRBD2. CDR1 DFQATT and CDR2 SNEGSKA come from the germline V gene (reference sequence). The CDR3 consists of 14 residues. V was clipped by 2 bases and J by 0 bases; unmatched bases: 0.

This clonotype appeared many times. The J gene is TRBJ2-5, the V gene TRBV5-1; TRBD1 might be the D (5 bases). This CDR3 has 12 residues. Germline V gene sequence: CDR1 SGHRS, CDR2 YFSETQ. Between the trimmed V and J ends, which lost 5 bases and 0 bases, there was a span of 5 bases. The CDR3 is CASRTDQETQYF. CDR3 coding DNA: TGCGCCAGCAGGACAGACCAAGAGACCCAGTACTTC. Looking up the rest from reference TRBV5-1 and TRBJ2-5 gives the full variable domain: KAGVTQTPRYLIKTRGQQVTLSCSPISGHRSVSWYQQTPGQGLQFLFEYFSETQRNKGNFPGRFSGRQFSNSRSEMNVSTLELGDSALYLCASRTDQETQYFGPGTRLLVL.

The chain carries TRBV19 and TRBJ2-2; 13 bases agree with TRBD2. V was pared by 6 bases and J by 4 bases, with 5 bases of the junction left unmatched. The length of the CDR3 is 16 residues. The germline gives CDR1 LNHDA, CDR2 SQIVND (reference sequence). The CDR3 DNA follows: TGTGCCAGTAGCCCTCGGACTAGCGGGGGCACCGGGGAGCTGTTTTTT. Translating gives CASSPRTSGGTGELFF.

The chain has TRBV20-1 and TRBJ2-5; D may be TRBD2 (6 bases). Trimming stripped 2 bases from V and 5 bases from J, with 12 bases between. CDR1 DFQATT and CDR2 SNEGSKA come from the germline V gene (reference sequence). This CDR3 has 13 amino acids. Here the CDR3 DNA reads TGCAGTGCTAGAACTCTAGCGACCGAGACCCAGTACTTC. It encodes CSARTLATETQYF.

This clonotype was counted only a few times. The chain is built from TRBV5-6 and TRBJ2-1; D call uncertain. CDR3 length: 16 residues. Deletions cut 0 bases from V and 6 bases from J, with 16 bases between. Looked up from germline, CDR1 is SGHDT and CDR2 is YYEEEE. For the CDR3, the DNA is TGTGCCAGCAGCTTGGCCACGGTAGCAAATTCCAATGAGCAGTTCTTC. Translated: CASSLATVANSNEQFF.

This clonotype was counted at least ten times. The rearrangement uses TRBV7-3 and TRBJ2-3, with 9 bases matching TRBD2. V shed 2 bases, J shed 8 bases, and the junction held 17 bases outside the gene matches. Germline values: CDR1 SGHTA, CDR2 FQGTGA. This CDR3 has 18 amino acids. The CDR3 sequence: CASSLYPHTTAGGGTQYF. CDR3 sequence (DNA): TGTGCCAGCAGCTTATATCCCCACACTACTGCGGGGGGGGGTACGCAGTATTTT.

This clonotype was detected many times. The V call is TRBV6-2 or TRBV6-3, the J call TRBJ2-5; 9 positions agree with TRBD1. V shed 5 bases, J shed 4 bases, and the junction held 8 bases outside the gene matches. This CDR3 is 15 amino acids long. Germline CDR1 is MNHEY and CDR2 is SVGEGT. The CDR3 protein is CASSANRGRGETQYF. The CDR3, as DNA: TGTGCCAGCAGTGCAAACAGGGGGCGAGGAGAGACCCAGTACTTC.

This clonotype was observed many times. The chain combines TRBV5-5 with TRBJ2-3; TRBD2 might be the D (5 bases). Looked up from germline, CDR1 is SGHKS and CDR2 is YYEKEE (reference sequence). The CDR3 runs to 12 residues. V was clipped by 0 bases and J by 6 bases, with 5 bases between them. This chain's CDR3 is CASSLERDTQYF. The CDR3 DNA is TGTGCCAGCAGCTTGGAGCGGGATACGCAGTATTTT.

This clonotype showed up many times. This sequence joins TRBV10-3 and TRBJ2-1; 8 bases line up with TRBD2. The V segment lost 8 bases and the J segment 10 bases; nucleotides outside the gene matches: 16. Germline CDR1 ENHRY, CDR2 SYGVKD. The CDR3 sequence is 15 residues long. CDR3 sequence reads: CAISPTGGLGEEQFF. The CDR3 DNA reads TGTGCCATCTCTCCGACTGGGGGACTAGGCGAAGAGCAGTTCTTC.

This clonotype was seen repeatedly, ten times or more. The V gene is TRBV5-1, the J gene TRBJ1-1; 7 bases are shared with TRBD1. J lost 0 bases, V lost 4 bases, and 6 bases had no gene match. CDR3 size: 15 residues. Germline assignment: CDR1 SGHRS and CDR2 YFSETQ. The CDR3 loop reads CASSTTGVLNTEAFF. The CDR3 region has the DNA TGCGCCAGCAGCACCACAGGGGTACTGAACACTGAAGCTTTCTTT.

The genes are TRBV9 and TRBJ2-7, with 9 bases fitting TRBD1. Trimming removed 0 bases from V and 5 bases from J; junction bases left unmatched: 9. Germline values: CDR1 SGDLS, CDR2 YYNGEE. The length of the CDR3 is 16 residues. The DNA for the CDR3 is TGTGCCAGCAGCGTAGCTACTGGACAGGGGTTCCACGAGCAGTACTTC. Protein: CASSVATGQGFHEQYF.

This clonotype was seen a few times. The CDR3 bases are TGTGCCAGCAGCTTGACTAGCGGGGCGCAGACCCAGTACTTC. Translated: CASSLTSGAQTQYF. This chain links TRBV5-6 with TRBJ2-5; 10 positions match TRBD2. The CDR3 has 14 residues. With V trimmed by 1 base and J by 6 bases, 3 bases remained unmatched. In germline, CDR1 is SGHDT, CDR2 YYEEEE.

The table lists this clonotype with many counts. The chain recombines TRBV4-3 with TRBJ2-1; 10 bases line up with TRBD2. Trimming removed 1 base from V and 3 bases from J; junction bases left unmatched: 3. The V gene's germline CDR1 is LGHNA and CDR2 YSLEER. The CDR3 runs 16 residues. CDR3 amino acids: CASSQVSGGRYNEQFF. The CDR3 DNA reads TGCGCCAGCAGCCAAGTTAGCGGGGGGCGCTACAATGAGCAGTTCTTC.

The sample holds many counts of this clonotype. The V and J genes are TRBV2 and TRBJ2-1, with D unclear. The V and J ends lost 6 bases and 5 bases respectively, with 11 bases between them. The CDR3 is made up of 13 amino acids. Germline-derived CDR1 and CDR2 are SNHLY and FYNNEI. CDR3 amino acids: CASSPETHNEQFF. As DNA, the CDR3 is TGTGCCAGCAGCCCCGAGACCCACAATGAGCAGTTCTTC.

J is TRBJ2-2 and V is TRBV5-1; D might be TRBD2 (6 bases). V shed 3 bases and J shed 1 base, with 10 bases lying between them. Germline CDR1 SGHRS, CDR2 YFSETQ. CDR3 size: 15 residues. For the CDR3, the DNA is TGCGCCAGCAGCTGGGGACTTTTGAACACCGGGGAGCTGTTTTTT. Protein sequence: CASSWGLLNTGELFF.

This clonotype was seen a handful of times. The rearrangement joins TRBV20-1 to TRBJ2-5; 13 positions agree with TRBD2. The CDR3 contains 16 residues. The germline V gene has CDR1 DFQATT and CDR2 SNEGSKA (reference sequence). V gave up 0 bases and J gave up 2 bases; unmatched junction bases: 3. The CDR3 here is CSARDPTSGGQETQYF. The CDR3 DNA is TGCAGTGCTAGAGACCCGACTAGCGGGGGGCAAGAGACCCAGTACTTC.

This clonotype was seen more than once but under ten times. The DNA for the CDR3 is TGTGCCACCAGTGATCCCAGGACAGGGAAGGAGACCCAGTACTTC. Translated, it gives CATSDPRTGKETQYF. The chain uses TRBV24-1 and TRBJ2-5, with 8 bases that match TRBD1. Germline V gene lookup returns CDR1 KGHDR and CDR2 SFDVKD. Losses at the gene ends were 3 bases for V and 5 bases for J; bases not matched to a gene: 7. The CDR3 consists of 15 residues.

The J gene is TRBJ2-3, the V gene TRBV7-2; 9 bases agree with TRBD2. Germline CDR1 and CDR2: SGHTA and FQGNSA. The CDR3 is 13 amino acids. Trimming removed 3 bases from V and 11 bases from J; junction bases left unmatched: 6. The CDR3 DNA sequence: TGTGCCAGCAGCTTTTGGCGGGGGGGAGAGCAGTATTTT. This translates into CASSFWRGGEQYF.

In its sample, this clonotype was seen many times. The rearrangement links TRBV20-1 to TRBJ2-7; D call uncertain. V shed 0 bases and J shed 2 bases, with 11 bases lying between them. Germline V gene data show CDR1 as DFQATT and CDR2 as SNEGSKA (reference sequence). The CDR3 is made up of 14 amino acids. For the CDR3, the DNA is TGCAGTGCTAGAGATTCCCGTGGGCCCTACGAGCAGTACGTC. Translated, it gives CSARDSRGPYEQYV.

This clonotype was picked up many times. The J gene is TRBJ2-1, the V gene TRBV3-1; D remains unclear. The CDR3 spans 16 residues. Looked up from germline, CDR1 is LGHDT and CDR2 is YNNKEL (reference sequence). Trimming left V 6 bases short and J 0 bases short, with 15 bases between. The CDR3 spells CASSPRAHASYNEQFF. The CDR3 DNA reads TGTGCCAGCAGTCCTAGGGCCCACGCCTCCTACAATGAGCAGTTCTTC.

This clonotype was counted ten times or more. Relative to the germline gene, one junction end is altered; a read error may explain this. This chain links TRBV7-9 with TRBJ1-2, with D unresolved. There are 12 residues in the CDR3. Germline assignment: CDR1 SEHNR and CDR2 FQNEAQ (reference sequence). In DNA form, the CDR3 reads TGTGCCGGCAGCTTAAGAACAGCTGGCTACACCTTC. Translated, it gives CAGSLRTAGYTF.

This clonotype was counted ten times or more. The chain couples TRBV5-1 to TRBJ1-1; D possibly corresponds to TRBD1 (5 bases). From germline, CDR1 is SGHRS and CDR2 YFSETQ. V lost 4 bases, J lost 7 bases, and 20 bases lay in between. The CDR3 loop spans 15 amino acids. The CDR3 loop is CASSPPEGPRLEAFF. The CDR3 nucleotides read TGCGCCAGCAGCCCCCCCGAGGGACCCCGCCTTGAAGCTTTCTTT.